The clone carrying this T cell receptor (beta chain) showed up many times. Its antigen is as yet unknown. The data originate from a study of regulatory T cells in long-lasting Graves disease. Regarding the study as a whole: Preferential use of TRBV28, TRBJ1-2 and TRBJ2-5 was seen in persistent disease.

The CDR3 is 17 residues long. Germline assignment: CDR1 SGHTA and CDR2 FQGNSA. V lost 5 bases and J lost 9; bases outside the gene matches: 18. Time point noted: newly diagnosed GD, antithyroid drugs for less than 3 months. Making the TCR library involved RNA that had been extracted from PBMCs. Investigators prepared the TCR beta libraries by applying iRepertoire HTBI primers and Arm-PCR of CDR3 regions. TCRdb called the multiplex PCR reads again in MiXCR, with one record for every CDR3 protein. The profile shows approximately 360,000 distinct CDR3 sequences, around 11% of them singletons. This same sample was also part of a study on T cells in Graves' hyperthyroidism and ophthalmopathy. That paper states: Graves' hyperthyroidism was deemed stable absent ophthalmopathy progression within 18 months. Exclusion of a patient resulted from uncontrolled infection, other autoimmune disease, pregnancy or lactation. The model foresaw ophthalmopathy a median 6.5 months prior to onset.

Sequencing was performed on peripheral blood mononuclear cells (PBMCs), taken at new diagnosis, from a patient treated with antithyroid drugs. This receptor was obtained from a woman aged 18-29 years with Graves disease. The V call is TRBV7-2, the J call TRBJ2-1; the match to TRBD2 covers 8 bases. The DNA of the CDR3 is TGTGCCAGCAGCCCCTCCCCCGGGACTAGGCGATCCGGTGAGCAGTTCTTC. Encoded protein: CASSPSPGTRRSGEQFF.